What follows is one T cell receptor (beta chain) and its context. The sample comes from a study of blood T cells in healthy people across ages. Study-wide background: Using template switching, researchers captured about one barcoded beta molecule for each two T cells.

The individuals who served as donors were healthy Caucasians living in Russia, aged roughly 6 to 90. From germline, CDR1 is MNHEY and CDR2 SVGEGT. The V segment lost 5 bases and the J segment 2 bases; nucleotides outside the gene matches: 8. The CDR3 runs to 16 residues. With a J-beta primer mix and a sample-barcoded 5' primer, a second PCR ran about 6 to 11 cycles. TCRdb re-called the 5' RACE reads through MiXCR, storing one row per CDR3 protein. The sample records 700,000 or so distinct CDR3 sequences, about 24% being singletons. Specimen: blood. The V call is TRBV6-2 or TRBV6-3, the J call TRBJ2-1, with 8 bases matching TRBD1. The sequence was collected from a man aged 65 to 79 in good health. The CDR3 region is CASSRYDRGAYNEQFF. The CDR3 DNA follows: TGTGCCAGCAGTCGCTACGACAGGGGTGCCTACAATGAGCAGTTCTTC.